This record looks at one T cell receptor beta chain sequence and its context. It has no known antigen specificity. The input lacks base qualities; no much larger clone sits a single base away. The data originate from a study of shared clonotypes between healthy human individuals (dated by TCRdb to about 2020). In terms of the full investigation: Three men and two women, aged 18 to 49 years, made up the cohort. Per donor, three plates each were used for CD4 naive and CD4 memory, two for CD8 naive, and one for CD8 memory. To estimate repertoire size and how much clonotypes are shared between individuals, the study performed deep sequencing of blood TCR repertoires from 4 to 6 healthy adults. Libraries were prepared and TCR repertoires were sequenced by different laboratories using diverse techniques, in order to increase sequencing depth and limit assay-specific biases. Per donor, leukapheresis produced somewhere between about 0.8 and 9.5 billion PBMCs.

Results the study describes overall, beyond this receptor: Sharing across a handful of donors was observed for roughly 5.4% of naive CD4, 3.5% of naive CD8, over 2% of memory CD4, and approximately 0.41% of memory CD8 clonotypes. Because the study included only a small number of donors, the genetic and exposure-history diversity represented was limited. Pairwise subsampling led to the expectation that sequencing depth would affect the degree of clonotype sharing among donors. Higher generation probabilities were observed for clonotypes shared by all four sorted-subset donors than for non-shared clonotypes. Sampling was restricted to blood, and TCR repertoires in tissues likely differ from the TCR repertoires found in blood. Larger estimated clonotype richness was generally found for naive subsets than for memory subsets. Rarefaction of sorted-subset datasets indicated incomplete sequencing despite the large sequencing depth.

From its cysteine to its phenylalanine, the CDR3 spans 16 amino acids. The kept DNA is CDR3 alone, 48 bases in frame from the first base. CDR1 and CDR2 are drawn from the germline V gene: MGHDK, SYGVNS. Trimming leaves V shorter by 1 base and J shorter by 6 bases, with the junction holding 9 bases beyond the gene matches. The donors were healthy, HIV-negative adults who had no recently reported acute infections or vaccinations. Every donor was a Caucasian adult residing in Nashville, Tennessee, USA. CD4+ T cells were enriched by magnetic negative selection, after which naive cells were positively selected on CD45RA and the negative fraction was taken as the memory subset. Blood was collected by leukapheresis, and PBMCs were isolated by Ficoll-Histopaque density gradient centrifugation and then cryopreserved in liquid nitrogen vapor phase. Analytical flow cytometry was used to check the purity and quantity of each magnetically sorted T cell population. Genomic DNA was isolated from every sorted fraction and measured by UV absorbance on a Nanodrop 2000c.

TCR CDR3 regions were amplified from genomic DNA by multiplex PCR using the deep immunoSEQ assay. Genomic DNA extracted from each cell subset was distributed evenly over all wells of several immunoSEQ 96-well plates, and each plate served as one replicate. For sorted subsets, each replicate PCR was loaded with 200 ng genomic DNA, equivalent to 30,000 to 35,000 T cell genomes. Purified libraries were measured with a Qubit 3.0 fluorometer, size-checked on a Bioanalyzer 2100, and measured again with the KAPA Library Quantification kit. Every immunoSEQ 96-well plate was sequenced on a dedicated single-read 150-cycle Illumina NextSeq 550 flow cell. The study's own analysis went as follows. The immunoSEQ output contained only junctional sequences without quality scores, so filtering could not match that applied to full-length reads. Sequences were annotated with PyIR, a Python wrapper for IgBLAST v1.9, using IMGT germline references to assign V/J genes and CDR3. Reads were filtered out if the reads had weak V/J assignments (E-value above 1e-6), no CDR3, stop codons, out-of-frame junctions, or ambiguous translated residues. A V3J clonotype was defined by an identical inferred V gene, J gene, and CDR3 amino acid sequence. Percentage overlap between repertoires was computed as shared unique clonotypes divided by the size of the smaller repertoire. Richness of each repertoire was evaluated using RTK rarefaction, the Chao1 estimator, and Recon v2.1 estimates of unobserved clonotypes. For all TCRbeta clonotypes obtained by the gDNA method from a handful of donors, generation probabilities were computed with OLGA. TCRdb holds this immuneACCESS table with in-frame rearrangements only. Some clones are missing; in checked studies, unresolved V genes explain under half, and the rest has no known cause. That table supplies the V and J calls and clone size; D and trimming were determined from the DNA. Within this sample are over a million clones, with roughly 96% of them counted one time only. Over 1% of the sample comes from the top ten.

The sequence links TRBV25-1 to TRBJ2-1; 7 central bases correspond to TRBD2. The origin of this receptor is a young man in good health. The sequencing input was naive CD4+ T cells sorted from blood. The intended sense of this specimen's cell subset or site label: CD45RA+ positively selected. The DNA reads TGTGCCAGCAGTGAATCCATGGCGGGAGCATTCAATGAGCAGTTCTTC. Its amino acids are CASSESMAGAFNEQFF.